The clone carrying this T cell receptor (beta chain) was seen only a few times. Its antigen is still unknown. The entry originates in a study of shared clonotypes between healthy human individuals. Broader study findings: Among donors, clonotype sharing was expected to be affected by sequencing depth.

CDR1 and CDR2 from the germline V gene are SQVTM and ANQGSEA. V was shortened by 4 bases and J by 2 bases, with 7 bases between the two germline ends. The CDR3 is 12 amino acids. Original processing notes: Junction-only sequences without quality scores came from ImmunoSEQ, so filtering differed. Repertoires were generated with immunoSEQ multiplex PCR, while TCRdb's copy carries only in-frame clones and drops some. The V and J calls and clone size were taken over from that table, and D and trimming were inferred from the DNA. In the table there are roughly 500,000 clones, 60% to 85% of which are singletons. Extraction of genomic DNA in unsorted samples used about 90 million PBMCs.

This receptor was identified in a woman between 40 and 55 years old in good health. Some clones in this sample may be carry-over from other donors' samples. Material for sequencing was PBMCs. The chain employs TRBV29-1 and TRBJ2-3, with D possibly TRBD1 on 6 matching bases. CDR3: CSVGDNTDTQYF. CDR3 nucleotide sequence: TGCAGCGTTGGGGACAACACAGATACGCAGTATTTT.